This T cell receptor (beta chain) was sequenced during a study of shared clonotypes between healthy human individuals. Whole-study results and caveats: Blood alone was sampled, and tissue repertoires likely differ. Sharing of clonotypes among donors was expected to vary with sequencing depth.

Germline lookup yields CDR1 SGHRS and CDR2 YFSETQ. The CDR3 extends over 15 amino acids. CD4+ cells yielded CD45RA+ naive and CD45RA-negative memory subsets. Only in-frame clones appear in the TCRdb table, and some are missing; sequencing was by immunoSEQ multiplex PCR. Of millions of clones listed, 85% to 95% were seen once; the top ten hold 0.13%. Concerning this clone itself: The antigen is not known. The junction departs from the called germline gene at one end, perhaps through a read error.

V gene TRBV5-1 combines with J gene TRBJ2-7, with D tentatively TRBD1 or TRBD2 (5 bases each). This clonotype originated in a man between 18 and 35 years old in good health. Sequencing was done on a sample of naive CD4+ T cells sorted from blood. Specified subset: CD45RA+ positively selected. CDR3 sequence reads: CASSLAMGTSYEQYF. The CDR3 DNA follows: TGTGCCAGCAGCTTGGCCATGGGGACCTCCTACGAGCAGTACTTC.